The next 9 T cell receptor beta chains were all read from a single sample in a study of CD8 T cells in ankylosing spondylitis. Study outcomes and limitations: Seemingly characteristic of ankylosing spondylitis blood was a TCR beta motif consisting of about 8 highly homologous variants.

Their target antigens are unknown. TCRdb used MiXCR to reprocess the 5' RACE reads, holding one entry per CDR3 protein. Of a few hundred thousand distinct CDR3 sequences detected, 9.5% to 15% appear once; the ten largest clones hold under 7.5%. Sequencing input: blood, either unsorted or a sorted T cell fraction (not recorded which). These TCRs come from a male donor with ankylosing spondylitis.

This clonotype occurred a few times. The CDR3 spells CSAREGGTYNEQFF. In nucleotides, the CDR3 is TGCAGTGCTAGAGAGGGGGGGACCTACAATGAGCAGTTCTTC. The chain joins TRBV20-1 to TRBJ2-1, with 7 bases lining up with TRBD2. J gave up 2 bases and V 0 bases, and 1 base lay outside the gene matches. This CDR3 contains 14 residues. Looked up from germline, CDR1 is DFQATT and CDR2 is SNEGSKA (reference sequence).

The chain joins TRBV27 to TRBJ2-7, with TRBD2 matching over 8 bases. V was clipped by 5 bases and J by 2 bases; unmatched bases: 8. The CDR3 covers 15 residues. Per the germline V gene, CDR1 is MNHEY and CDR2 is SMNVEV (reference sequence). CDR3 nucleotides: TGTGCCAGCAGTCCTCGGCTAGCGGGCACCTACGAGCAGTACGTC. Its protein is CASSPRLAGTYEQYV.

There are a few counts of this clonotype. Written as DNA, the CDR3 is TGTGCCAGCGATCAAACTCTTAGCACAGATACGCAGTATTTT. It encodes CASDQTLSTDTQYF. This sequence joins TRBV3-1 and TRBJ2-3; no firm D call. Between the trimmed V and J ends, which lost 8 bases and 0 bases, there was a span of 12 bases. CDR3 length: 14 residues. CDR1 is LGHDT, CDR2 YNNKEL, per germline (reference sequence).

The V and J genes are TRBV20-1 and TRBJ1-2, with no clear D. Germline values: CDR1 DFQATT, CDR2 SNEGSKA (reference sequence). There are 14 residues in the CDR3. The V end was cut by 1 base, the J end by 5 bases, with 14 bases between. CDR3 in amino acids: CSARGLGLTYGYTF. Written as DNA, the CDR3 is TGCAGTGCTAGAGGGTTAGGGCTGACGTATGGCTACACCTTC.

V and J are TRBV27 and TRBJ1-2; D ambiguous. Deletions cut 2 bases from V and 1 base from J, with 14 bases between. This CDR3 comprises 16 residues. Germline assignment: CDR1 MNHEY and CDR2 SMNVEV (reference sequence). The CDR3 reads CASSLLAGSDNYGYTF. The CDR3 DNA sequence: TGTGCCAGCAGTTTACTGGCCGGGTCAGATAACTATGGCTACACCTTC.

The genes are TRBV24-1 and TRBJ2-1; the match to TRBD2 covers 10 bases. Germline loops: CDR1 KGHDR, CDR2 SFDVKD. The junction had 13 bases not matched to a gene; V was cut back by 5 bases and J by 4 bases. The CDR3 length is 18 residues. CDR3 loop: CATSAPLRRTSGYNEQFF. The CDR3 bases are TGTGCCACCAGTGCCCCCCTACGTAGGACTAGCGGATACAATGAGCAGTTCTTC.

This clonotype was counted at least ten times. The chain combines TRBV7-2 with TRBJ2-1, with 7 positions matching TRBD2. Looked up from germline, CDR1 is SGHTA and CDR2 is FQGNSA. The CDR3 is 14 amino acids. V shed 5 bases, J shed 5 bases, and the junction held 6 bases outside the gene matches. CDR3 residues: CASSNRGENNEQFF. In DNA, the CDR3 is TGTGCCAGCAGCAACCGGGGGGAGAACAATGAGCAGTTCTTC.

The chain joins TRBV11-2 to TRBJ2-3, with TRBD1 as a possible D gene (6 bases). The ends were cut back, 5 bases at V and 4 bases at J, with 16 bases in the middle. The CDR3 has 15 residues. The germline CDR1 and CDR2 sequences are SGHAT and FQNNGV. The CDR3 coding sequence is TGTGCCAGCAGCCCCAGAAGATACAGGGCAGATACGCAGTATTTT. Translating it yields CASSPRRYRADTQYF. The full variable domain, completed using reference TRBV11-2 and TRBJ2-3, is EAGVAQSPRYKIIEKRQSVAFWCNPISGHATLYWYQQILGQGPKLLIQFQNNGVVDDSQLPKDRFSAERLKGVDSTLKIQPAKLEDSAVYLCASSPRRYRADTQYFGPGTRLTVL.

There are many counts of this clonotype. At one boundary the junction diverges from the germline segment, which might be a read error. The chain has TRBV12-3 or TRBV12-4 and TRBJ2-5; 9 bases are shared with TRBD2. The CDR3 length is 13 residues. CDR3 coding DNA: TGTGCCAGCAGTCTAGCGGGATTGGAGACCCAGTACTTC. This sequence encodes CASSLAGLETQYF.